A single sample gave rise to the 5 T cell receptor beta chains below, sequenced in a study of blood T cell repertoires in COVID-19. Produced via immunoSEQ multiplex PCR; TCRdb's table is partial and in-frame only. This sample carries over 600,000 clones, just under 90% of them seen once, and the ten largest clones take 0.2% to 0.3%. The sample consisted of peripheral blood. The receptors here all came from a woman between 18 and 29 years old with acute or convalescent COVID-19.

The chain is built from TRBV6-5 and TRBJ1-2, with 10 bases lining up with TRBD1. The germline CDR1 and CDR2 sequences are MNHEY and SVGAGI. Unmatched junction bases numbered 3, after V lost 6 bases and J lost 5 bases. CDR3 size: 13 residues. The DNA of the CDR3 is TGTGCCAGCAGAAAGGGACAGGGGTATGGCTACACCTTC. Translated, it gives CASRKGQGYGYTF.

This clone has a handful of counts. V usage is TRBV13 and J usage is TRBJ1-1, with D perhaps matching TRBD1 (5 bases). The CDR3 sequence is 14 residues long. V gave up 0 bases and J gave up 4 bases, with 9 bases separating them. Germline assignment: CDR1 PRHDT and CDR2 FYEKMQ (reference sequence). Written as DNA, the CDR3 is TGTGCCAGCAGCTTAGGCCATAGGGGCACTGAAGCTTTCTTT. Amino acids: CASSLGHRGTEAFF. The full variable domain, completed using reference TRBV13 and TRBJ1-1, is AAGVIQSPRHLIKEKRETATLKCYPIPRHDTVYWYQQGPGQDPQFLISFYEKMQSDKGSIPDRFSAQQFSDYHSELNMSSLELGDSALYFCASSLGHRGTEAFFGQGTRLTVV.

The genes are TRBV7-2 and TRBJ2-2; no clear D gene. CDR3 length: 17 residues. Trimming removed 1 base at V and 6 bases at J, with 18 bases between. The germline V gene encodes CDR1 SGHTA and CDR2 FQGNSA. The CDR3, as DNA: TGTGCCAGCAGCTTAGTCCCTCTTTTGCTGACTGCCGGGGAGCTGTTTTTT. It is translated as CASSLVPLLLTAGELFF.

For this clone: One end of the junction does not line up with germline, which may come from a read error. The CDR3 here is CASSESRYHF. As DNA, the CDR3 is TGTGCCAGCAGTGAGTCTCGGTACCATTTC. The rearrangement links TRBV6-1 to TRBJ1-2; D not resolved. This CDR3 contains 10 residues. Germline V lookup: CDR1 MNHNS, CDR2 SASEGT.

The chain is built from TRBV4-3 and TRBJ2-1, with a tentative D call TRBD1 (5 bases). Germline-derived CDR1 and CDR2 are LGHNA and YSLEER. V was pared by 0 bases and J by 6 bases, with 12 bases between. The CDR3 contains 15 residues. In DNA, the CDR3 is TGCGCCAGCAGCCAAGATCGCCTGCAGGGCAATGAGCAGTTCTTC. This gives the protein CASSQDRLQGNEQFF.